This is a list of T cell receptor beta chains from one sample in a study of OX40 agonist ivuxolimab in advanced cancers. The assay was immunoSEQ multiplex PCR, and TCRdb's table has in-frame clones only and misses some. In the table there are roughly 75,000 clones, about nine tenths of which are singletons. This sample comprised CD4+ or CD8+ T cells sorted from blood, obtained in a trial of the OX40 agonist ivuxolimab. Source of these receptors: an adult with an advanced solid tumor such as melanoma, head and neck, liver or kidney cancer. Both conserved end residues are part of each CDR3. Each record gives: clone size, D gene, J gene, V gene, CDR3 DNA, CDR3 protein. A D gene is named only where the DNA matches it firmly. Clone size is shown for a subset of rows, as once, few, many or a class of expanded clone.

abundance: .
d_gene: .
j_gene: TRBJ2-2
v_gene: TRBV19
CDR3nt: TGTGCCAGTAGTCCCGTGGGGGGCGGAGCGACCGGGGAGCTGTTTTTT
CDR3aa: CASSPVGGGATGELFF

abundance: .
d_gene: .
j_gene: TRBJ2-2
v_gene: TRBV19
CDR3nt: TGTGCCAGTATTGTCCAGGGGGGAACCGGGGAGCTGTTTTTT
CDR3aa: CASIVQGGTGELFF

abundance: .
d_gene: TRBD2
j_gene: TRBJ2-5
v_gene: TRBV11-1
CDR3nt: TGTGCCAGCAGCTTTACTAGCGGGGACGAAGAGACCCAGTACTTC
CDR3aa: CASSFTSGDEETQYF

abundance: .
d_gene: TRBD2
j_gene: TRBJ2-7
v_gene: TRBV4-3
CDR3nt: TGCGCCAGCAGCCAAAAAACCGGGACTAGCTCCTACGAGCAGTACTTC
CDR3aa: CASSQKTGTSSYEQYF

abundance: .
d_gene: TRBD2
j_gene: TRBJ2-5
v_gene: TRBV18
CDR3nt: TGTGCCAGCTCACCACGAAGCGGGGGGGGAATAGGACAAGAGACCCAGTACTTC
CDR3aa: CASSPRSGGGIGQETQYF

abundance: .
d_gene: .
j_gene: TRBJ1-2
v_gene: TRBV30
CDR3nt: TGTGCCTGGGCCCTGGTCCCTGGCAGCTACACCTTC
CDR3aa: CAWALVPGSYTF

abundance: .
d_gene: .
j_gene: TRBJ2-3
v_gene: TRBV6-4
CDR3nt: TGTGCCAGCAGTGTTGGATTCTCCTCAGATACGCAGTATTTT
CDR3aa: CASSVGFSSDTQYF

abundance: .
d_gene: TRBD2
j_gene: TRBJ2-5
v_gene: TRBV18
CDR3nt: TGTGCCAGCTCGGGAGTAGCGGGAGACGAGACCCAGTACTTC
CDR3aa: CASSGVAGDETQYF

abundance: once
d_gene: .
j_gene: TRBJ2-1
v_gene: TRBV19
CDR3nt: TGTGCCAGTAGTACCCTCGGGGCCAATGAGCAGTTCTTC
CDR3aa: CASSTLGANEQFF

abundance: few
d_gene: TRBD2
j_gene: TRBJ2-1
v_gene: TRBV25-1
CDR3nt: TGTGCCAGCAGTGAATCTTGGGGGACTAGCGGGGGGAACGAGCAGTTCTTC
CDR3aa: CASSESWGTSGGNEQFF

abundance: .
d_gene: .
j_gene: TRBJ2-3
v_gene: TRBV11-1
CDR3nt: TGTGCCAGCAGCTATACAGGGTCAGATACGCAGTATTTT
CDR3aa: CASSYTGSDTQYF

abundance: .
d_gene: .
j_gene: TRBJ2-2
v_gene: TRBV18
CDR3nt: TGTGCCAGCTCACGGTATGAAAAGGACACCGGGGAGCTGTTTTTT
CDR3aa: CASSRYEKDTGELFF

abundance: .
d_gene: .
j_gene: TRBJ2-3
v_gene: TRBV5-1
CDR3nt: TGCGCCAGCAGCTTGGGTAGCGGAGGAGATACGCAGTATTTT
CDR3aa: CASSLGSGGDTQYF

abundance: .
d_gene: .
j_gene: TRBJ1-5
v_gene: TRBV2
CDR3nt: TGTGCCAGCATGGAAACAGCCGTCAGCGTGCCCCAGCATTTT
CDR3aa: CASMETAVSVPQHF

abundance: .
d_gene: TRBD1
j_gene: TRBJ2-7
v_gene: TRBV11-2
CDR3nt: TGTGCCAGCAGCTCGCTTAAGAGACAGGGGGCTTACGAGCAGTACTTC
CDR3aa: CASSSLKRQGAYEQYF

abundance: .
d_gene: .
j_gene: TRBJ2-7
v_gene: TRBV9
CDR3nt: TGTGCCAGCAGCGTAGCGGCGCAGGCCTCCTACGAGCAGTACTTC
CDR3aa: CASSVAAQASYEQYF

abundance: once
d_gene: TRBD2
j_gene: TRBJ2-5
v_gene: TRBV7-2
CDR3nt: TGTGCCAGCAGCGCCTGGGGTAGCGGGGAAGAGACCCAGTACTTC
CDR3aa: CASSAWGSGEETQYF

abundance: .
d_gene: .
j_gene: TRBJ2-7
v_gene: TRBV7-9
CDR3nt: TGTGCCAGCTCCCTTGAGGGTATAGGGTCCAGCGAGCAGTACTTC
CDR3aa: CASSLEGIGSSEQYF

abundance: .
d_gene: TRBD2
j_gene: TRBJ2-1
v_gene: TRBV7-2
CDR3nt: TGTGCCAGCAGCTTAGGGCCCCCGGGGGGGATCAATGAGCAGTTCTTC
CDR3aa: CASSLGPPGGINEQFF

abundance: .
d_gene: TRBD2
j_gene: TRBJ2-3
v_gene: TRBV10-1
CDR3nt: TGCGCCAGCAGTATATCCGGGACTAGCGCTAGCACAGATACGCAGTATTTT
CDR3aa: CASSISGTSASTDTQYF

abundance: .
d_gene: .
j_gene: TRBJ2-7
v_gene: TRBV30
CDR3nt: TGTGCCTGGAGCCGACTAGCCTACGAGCAGTACTTC
CDR3aa: CAWSRLAYEQYF

abundance: .
d_gene: .
j_gene: TRBJ1-5
v_gene: TRBV5-8
CDR3nt: TGTGCCAGCAGCGAAGGTCGGCCAGTTAATAGCAATCAGCCCCAGCATTTT
CDR3aa: CASSEGRPVNSNQPQHF

abundance: .
d_gene: TRBD2
j_gene: TRBJ2-3
v_gene: TRBV5-1
CDR3nt: TGCGCCAGCAGCTCCGGGACTAGCGGACACACAGATACGCAGTATTTT
CDR3aa: CASSSGTSGHTDTQYF

abundance: .
d_gene: TRBD2
j_gene: TRBJ2-1
v_gene: TRBV5-1
CDR3nt: TGCGCCAGCAGCTTGACACCTAGCGGGGGAAACTACAATGAGCAGTTCTTC
CDR3aa: CASSLTPSGGNYNEQFF

abundance: .
d_gene: .
j_gene: TRBJ1-1
v_gene: TRBV5-1
CDR3nt: TGCGCCAGCAGCTTGGTGCCAGAGAACACTGAAGCTTTCTTT
CDR3aa: CASSLVPENTEAFF

abundance: once
d_gene: .
j_gene: TRBJ2-7
v_gene: TRBV10-3
CDR3nt: TGTGCCATCAGTGAGAAGACAGAGTCCTACGAGCAGTACTTC
CDR3aa: CAISEKTESYEQYF

abundance: .
d_gene: TRBD1
j_gene: TRBJ1-3
v_gene: TRBV5-4
CDR3nt: TGTGCCAGCAGCACCCAAACGACAGGGCCTGGAAACACCATATATTTT
CDR3aa: CASSTQTTGPGNTIYF

abundance: .
d_gene: .
j_gene: TRBJ1-4
v_gene: TRBV5-1
CDR3nt: TGCGCCAGCAGCTGGCAGGGGCGGTTATCTAATGAAAAACTGTTTTTT
CDR3aa: CASSWQGRLSNEKLFF

abundance: .
d_gene: TRBD1
j_gene: TRBJ2-2
v_gene: TRBV7-3
CDR3nt: TGTGCCAGCAGCTTACCTGGGACAGGGGACCCCGGGGAGCTGTTTTTT
CDR3aa: CASSLPGTGDPGELFF

abundance: few
d_gene: .
j_gene: TRBJ1-1
v_gene: TRBV30
CDR3nt: TGTGCCTGGAGTGTACCCGGGGCGGACGGGACTTTCTTT
CDR3aa: CAWSVPGADGTFF

abundance: .
d_gene: .
j_gene: TRBJ1-3
v_gene: TRBV6-1
CDR3nt: TGTGCCAGCAGTGAAGTTTCCGGACCTGGGTCTGGAAACACCATATATTTT
CDR3aa: CASSEVSGPGSGNTIYF

abundance: .
d_gene: .
j_gene: TRBJ2-7
v_gene: TRBV6-1
CDR3nt: TGTGCCAGCAGAGGGCAGCGGGTTTCCTACGAGCAGTACTTC
CDR3aa: CASRGQRVSYEQYF

abundance: .
d_gene: TRBD2
j_gene: TRBJ2-1
v_gene: TRBV6-1
CDR3nt: TGTGCCAGCAATCTTAGCGGGGGGGCGTACAATGAGCAGTTCTTC
CDR3aa: CASNLSGGAYNEQFF

abundance: .
d_gene: .
j_gene: TRBJ1-6
v_gene: TRBV6-5
CDR3nt: TGTGCCAGCAGTTACTCGACGCCCCAGGGTTCACCCCTCCACTTT
CDR3aa: CASSYSTPQGSPLHF

abundance: .
d_gene: .
j_gene: TRBJ1-2
v_gene: TRBV9
CDR3nt: TGTGCCAGCAGCCCGGGACTGAACTATGGCTACACCTTC
CDR3aa: CASSPGLNYGYTF

abundance: .
d_gene: .
j_gene: TRBJ2-6
v_gene: TRBV28
CDR3nt: TGTGCCAGCAGTTTATATGCAGTTATCAACTCTGGGGCCAACGTCCTGACTTTC
CDR3aa: CASSLYAVINSGANVLTF

abundance: once
d_gene: .
j_gene: TRBJ1-5
v_gene: TRBV10-3
CDR3nt: TGTGCCATCAGTGGGGGCCTGGGTAGCAATCAGCCCCAGCATTTT
CDR3aa: CAISGGLGSNQPQHF

abundance: .
d_gene: TRBD2
j_gene: TRBJ2-7
v_gene: TRBV30
CDR3nt: TGTGCCTGGAGTGCCGGACTAGCGGGAGGCGACGAGCAGTACTTC
CDR3aa: CAWSAGLAGGDEQYF

abundance: once
d_gene: .
j_gene: TRBJ1-2
v_gene: TRBV28
CDR3nt: TGTGCCAGCAGCCTCGATTCCCGCATTGGGGGAATAAACTATGGCTACACCTTC
CDR3aa: CASSLDSRIGGINYGYTF

abundance: .
d_gene: .
j_gene: TRBJ2-5
v_gene: TRBV5-4
CDR3nt: TGTGCCAGCAGCTTCAAACAGGGATTAGAGACCCAGTACTTC
CDR3aa: CASSFKQGLETQYF

abundance: .
d_gene: TRBD1
j_gene: TRBJ1-2
v_gene: TRBV19
CDR3nt: TGTGCCAGTAGGACAGGGGTGGACGGCTACACCTTC
CDR3aa: CASRTGVDGYTF